This T cell receptor (beta chain) emerged from a study of cytomegalovirus exposure and HLA in healthy donors. The PCR ran on 60 Vbeta and 13 Jbeta primers. The data were produced by immunoSEQ multiplex PCR, yet TCRdb's version contains in-frame clones alone and is incomplete. The sample consists of about 140,000 clones, approximately 80% of them appearing once. As concerns this clone: No antigen is known for it.

Findings of the study overall: Evidence from a later analysis indicated that most CMV-associated TCR beta chains looked HLA-restricted. In a later analysis, a missense DCLRE1C variant was linked to TCR beta V- and J-gene trimming. Both high specificity and high sensitivity reportedly marked the classifier's diagnosis of cytomegalovirus status.

The junction had 6 bases not matched to a gene; V was cut back by 2 bases and J by 8 bases. Germline V gene sequence: CDR1 SGHNT, CDR2 YYREEE (reference sequence). The CDR3 runs 13 residues. The specimen was PBMCs. This sequence joins TRBV5-4 and TRBJ1-2; 7 nucleotides match TRBD1. This receptor was obtained from a man between 45 and 60 years old in good health and CMV-seronegative. The CDR3 DNA sequence: TGTGCCAGCAGCTTCGACAGGGTTTTAGGCTACACCTTC. It is translated as CASSFDRVLGYTF. The entire variable domain, with the rest obtained from reference TRBV5-4 and TRBJ1-2, is as follows: ETGVTQSPTHLIKTRGQQVTLRCSSQSGHNTVSWYQQALGQGPQFIFQYYREEENGRGNFPPRFSGLQFPNYSSELNVNALELDDSALYLCASSFDRVLGYTFGSGTRLTVV.